The clone carrying this TCR beta chain was observed at least ten times. Its matching antigen is unknown. TCRdb reprocessed the reads via MiXCR and lists one record per CDR3 protein. Here the sample spans around 140,000 distinct CDR3 sequences, under 8% being singletons. CDR3 length: 14 residues. Germline V gives CDR1 SGHTA, CDR2 FQGNSA. V gave up 5 bases and J gave up 6 bases, with 14 bases separating them. This sample is part of a study of T cell repertoires in cytomegalovirus infection. Regarding the study as a whole: HLA-C-restricted CMV-specific TCR beta clonotypes were dominant in the ex vivo response.

The material sequenced was PBMCs. The genes are TRBV7-2 and TRBJ2-4, with TRBD2 as a possible D gene (5 bases). This TCR came from a human donor in good health (CMV status not recorded). Some clones in this sample may be carry-over from other donors' samples. The CDR3 nucleotides read TGTGCCAGCAGCCTCGGCCAGGCGGGAAACATTCAGTACTTC. Protein sequence: CASSLGQAGNIQYF.